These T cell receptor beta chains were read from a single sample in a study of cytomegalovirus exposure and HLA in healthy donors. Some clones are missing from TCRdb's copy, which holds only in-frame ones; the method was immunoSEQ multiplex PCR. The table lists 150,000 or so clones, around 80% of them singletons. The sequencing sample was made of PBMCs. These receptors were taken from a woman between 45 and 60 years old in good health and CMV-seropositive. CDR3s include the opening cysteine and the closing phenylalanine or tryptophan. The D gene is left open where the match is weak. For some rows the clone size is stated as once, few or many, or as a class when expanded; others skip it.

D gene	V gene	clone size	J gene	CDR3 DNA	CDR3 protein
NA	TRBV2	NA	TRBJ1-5	TGTGCCAGCAGTTCCGGGCCCCAGCATTTT	CASSSGPQHF
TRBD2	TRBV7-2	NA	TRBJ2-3	TGTGCCAGCAGCTCAGCTAGCGGTATCACAGATACGCAGTATTTT	CASSSASGITDTQYF
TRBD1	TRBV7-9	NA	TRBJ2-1	TGTTCCAGCAGCTACCCTAAGACAGGGGAGTCCTACAATGAGCAGTTCTTC	CSSSYPKTGESYNEQFF
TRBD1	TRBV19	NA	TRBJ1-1	TGTGCCCGAAGGGACAGGGGCATGAACACTGAAGCTTTCTTT	CARRDRGMNTEAFF
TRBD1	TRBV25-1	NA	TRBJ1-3	TGTGCCAGCAGTGACCCCGAACAGGGGAGCCCTGGAAACACCATATATTTT	CASSDPEQGSPGNTIYF
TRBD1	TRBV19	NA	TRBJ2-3	TGTGCCAGTAGTAGCCGGGACAGGGGATACACAGATACGCAGTATTTT	CASSSRDRGYTDTQYF
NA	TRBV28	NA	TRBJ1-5	TGTGCCAGCAGTTCACCTACAGGGTGGAATCAGCCCCAGCATTTT	CASSSPTGWNQPQHF
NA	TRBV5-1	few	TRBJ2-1	TGCGCCAGCAGCTGGGGGGGACAAACCTACAATGAGCAGTTCTTC	CASSWGGQTYNEQFF
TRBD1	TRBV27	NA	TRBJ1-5	TGTGCCAGCGGCCAGGGGGCGCCGATTCAGCCCCAGCATTTT	CASGQGAPIQPQHF
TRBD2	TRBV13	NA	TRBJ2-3	TGTGCCAGCAGCCCCAGACTAGCGGGAGGGCCAACAGATACGCAGTATTTT	CASSPRLAGGPTDTQYF
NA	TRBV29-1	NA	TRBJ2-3	TGCAGCGTTGGGAGCCCAGATACGCAGTATTTT	CSVGSPDTQYF
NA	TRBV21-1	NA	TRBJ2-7	TGTGCCAGCAGCAGCGCATGGACAGGGAAGTCCTACGAGCAGTACTTC	CASSSAWTGKSYEQYF
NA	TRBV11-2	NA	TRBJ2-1	TGTGCCAGCAGCTTAGGTCGGGGCTCCTACAATGAGCAGTTCTTC	CASSLGRGSYNEQFF
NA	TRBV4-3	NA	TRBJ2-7	TGCGCCAGCAGCCAAGGAGTGAACAGGGCTCACTACGAGCAGTGCTTC	CASSQGVNRAHYEQCF
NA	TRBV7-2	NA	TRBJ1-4	TGTGCCAGCAGCTTAGGGTCCTTAGGGGCGAATGAAAAACTGTTTTTT	CASSLGSLGANEKLFF
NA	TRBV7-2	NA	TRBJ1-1	TGTGCCAGCAGCCTCATCGGGGCAGGGGCGTCGGCGGCTTTCTTT	CASSLIGAGASAAFF
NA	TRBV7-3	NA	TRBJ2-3	TGTGCCAGCAGCTTAAGTGGGCGGACGAGGGCAGATACGCAGTATTTT	CASSLSGRTRADTQYF
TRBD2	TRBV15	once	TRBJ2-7	TGTGCCACCAGCAGAGATCAGGGCGGGAGTAGCGAGCAGTACTTC	CATSRDQGGSSEQYF
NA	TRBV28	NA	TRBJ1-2	TGTGCCAGCAGAATTGGGGACTTTTCCTATGGCTACACCTTC	CASRIGDFSYGYTF
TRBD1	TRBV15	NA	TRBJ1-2	TGTGCCACCAGCTTCGTTCCGGGACAGCTCTATGGCTACACCTTC	CATSFVPGQLYGYTF
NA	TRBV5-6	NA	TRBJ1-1	TGTGCCAGCAGCTTGGTAAACACTGAAGCTTTCTTT	CASSLVNTEAFF
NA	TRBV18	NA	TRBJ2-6	TGTGCCAGCTCACCTCAATTCGGGGCCAACGTCCTGACTTTC	CASSPQFGANVLTF
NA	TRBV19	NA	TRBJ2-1	TGTGCCAGTAGTAGCTGGCCCCGAGACACGGAGCAGTTCTTC	CASSSWPRDTEQFF
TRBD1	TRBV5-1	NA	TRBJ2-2	TGCGCCAGCAGCTTCAGGACAGGGGGGTCCACCGGGGAGCTGTTTTTT	CASSFRTGGSTGELFF